This T cell receptor (beta chain) is from a study of CD8 T cells in ankylosing spondylitis. Findings and caveats of the study: Disease-linked clones proved CD8+ and comparatively uncommon in peripheral blood. There was a TCR beta motif, made of several highly homologous variants, that appeared characteristic of ankylosing spondylitis blood.

The germline V gene has CDR1 SGHTA and CDR2 FQGNSA. This CDR3 is built from 16 residues. V was pared by 0 bases and J by 6 bases, with 6 bases of the junction left unmatched. With molecular barcodes, quantitative 5'-RACE was used to make the TCR beta libraries. TCRdb called the 5' RACE reads again in MiXCR, with one record for every CDR3 protein. The table has a few hundred thousand distinct CDR3 sequences, 8% seen once; the top ten hold roughly 15%. With regard to this clonotype: No antigen is known for it.

The sample was blood, either unsorted or a sorted T cell fraction (not recorded which). The receptor comes from a male donor with ankylosing spondylitis. The chain uses TRBV7-2 and TRBJ2-3; 10 nucleotides align to TRBD2. Written as DNA, the CDR3 is TGTGCCAGCAGCTTAGCTAGCGGGAGGATCGGGGATACGCAGTATTTT. This codes for CASSLASGRIGDTQYF.